The rows below give T cell receptor beta chains drawn from one sample of a study of blood T cell repertoires in COVID-19. Assay: immunoSEQ multiplex PCR; the TCRdb copy retains only in-frame clones and omits some. The sample holds 150,000 to 160,000 clones, 75% to 95% seen once. The specimen was peripheral blood. All receptors come from a man aged 45-60 years with acute or convalescent COVID-19. Each CDR3 is given with its conserved first and last residue. The D gene is left open where the match is weak. A row's size may be missing; if present it is once, few, many or a size class.

v_call: TRBV9; d_call: TRBD1; clone_size: -; j_call: TRBJ1-2; cdr3_nt: TGTGCCAGCAGCCGACAGGGAGGCGGCTACACCTTC; cdr3_aa: CASSRQGGGYTF
v_call: TRBV4-3; d_call: TRBD2; clone_size: few; j_call: TRBJ2-5; cdr3_nt: TGCGCCAGCAGCCATGCTCCCGGGACTAGGCAAGAGACCCAGTACTTC; cdr3_aa: CASSHAPGTRQETQYF
v_call: TRBV11-1; d_call: -; clone_size: -; j_call: TRBJ1-2; cdr3_nt: TGTGCCAGCAGCTCCCAGGGGCCCGGGGGCTACACCTTC; cdr3_aa: CASSSQGPGGYTF
v_call: TRBV7-8; d_call: -; clone_size: once; j_call: TRBJ1-5; cdr3_nt: TGTGCCAGCAGCTTAATTGGGCATCAGCCCCAGCATTTT; cdr3_aa: CASSLIGHQPQHF
v_call: TRBV4-3; d_call: -; clone_size: -; j_call: TRBJ1-5; cdr3_nt: TGCGCCAGCAGCCAAGACAGGGATCAGCCCCAGCATTTT; cdr3_aa: CASSQDRDQPQHF
v_call: TRBV4-1; d_call: -; clone_size: -; j_call: TRBJ1-3; cdr3_nt: TGCGCCAGCAGCCAAGATTCGGCAGGGAATGGAAACACCATATATTTT; cdr3_aa: CASSQDSAGNGNTIYF
v_call: TRBV7-3; d_call: -; clone_size: -; j_call: TRBJ2-2; cdr3_nt: TGTGCCAGCAGCTTATCACGGGGAAACACCGGGGAGCTGTTTTTT; cdr3_aa: CASSLSRGNTGELFF
v_call: TRBV7-8; d_call: -; clone_size: few; j_call: TRBJ1-2; cdr3_nt: TGTGCCAGCAGCTTAGGCAGGGACTATGGCTACACCTTC; cdr3_aa: CASSLGRDYGYTF
v_call: TRBV4-1; d_call: TRBD1; clone_size: once; j_call: TRBJ2-1; cdr3_nt: TGCGCCAGCACAGAGACAGGGCGAAACAATGAGCAGTTCTTC; cdr3_aa: CASTETGRNNEQFF
v_call: TRBV10-3; d_call: TRBD1; clone_size: -; j_call: TRBJ1-2; cdr3_nt: TGTGCCATCAGTGAGTCGAACAGGGGGCCTGGGGGTGGCTACACCTTC; cdr3_aa: CAISESNRGPGGGYTF
v_call: TRBV10-3; d_call: -; clone_size: -; j_call: TRBJ2-1; cdr3_nt: TGTGCCACCGAGACAGGCGGCTCCTACAATGAGCAGTTCTTC; cdr3_aa: CATETGGSYNEQFF
v_call: TRBV5-4; d_call: TRBD1; clone_size: few; j_call: TRBJ1-1; cdr3_nt: TGTGCCAGCAGCCATGGGACAGGCACTGAAGCTTTCTTT; cdr3_aa: CASSHGTGTEAFF
v_call: TRBV2; d_call: TRBD1; clone_size: -; j_call: TRBJ1-1; cdr3_nt: TGTGCCAGTACTAGACAGGGCGGCACTGAAGCTTTCTTT; cdr3_aa: CASTRQGGTEAFF
v_call: TRBV9; d_call: TRBD1; clone_size: few; j_call: TRBJ2-3; cdr3_nt: TGTGCCAGCAGCGCAGGGACAGGGGGCTCTTTGACGCAGTATTTT; cdr3_aa: CASSAGTGGSLTQYF
v_call: TRBV3-1/TRBV3-2; d_call: TRBD1; clone_size: -; j_call: TRBJ2-5; cdr3_nt: TGTGCCAGCAGCCAACGGGACAGGGGGTTGTTAGAGACCCAGTACTTC; cdr3_aa: CASSQRDRGLLETQYF
v_call: TRBV29-1; d_call: -; clone_size: few; j_call: TRBJ1-3; cdr3_nt: TGCAGCGTTGAAGATCAGGAAAATGGAAACACCATATATTTT; cdr3_aa: CSVEDQENGNTIYF
v_call: TRBV6-6; d_call: TRBD1; clone_size: -; j_call: TRBJ2-3; cdr3_nt: TGTGCCAGCAGGCCCGGGACAGCAGATACGCAGTATTTT; cdr3_aa: CASRPGTADTQYF
v_call: TRBV11-3; d_call: -; clone_size: -; j_call: TRBJ1-1; cdr3_nt: TGTGCCAGCAGCTTATTCATGAACACTGAAGCTTTCTTT; cdr3_aa: CASSLFMNTEAFF
v_call: TRBV2; d_call: -; clone_size: -; j_call: TRBJ2-2; cdr3_nt: TGTGCCAGCAGTGGGACAGTGAACACCGGGGAGCTGTTTTTT; cdr3_aa: CASSGTVNTGELFF
v_call: TRBV29-1; d_call: -; clone_size: -; j_call: TRBJ1-2; cdr3_nt: TGCAGCGTTACAGCTAACTATGGCTACACCTTC; cdr3_aa: CSVTANYGYTF
v_call: TRBV7-9; d_call: -; clone_size: -; j_call: TRBJ1-1; cdr3_nt: TGTGCCAGCAGCTTACGAGGGAACACTGAAGCTTTCTTT; cdr3_aa: CASSLRGNTEAFF
v_call: TRBV7-9; d_call: TRBD1; clone_size: once; j_call: TRBJ1-2; cdr3_nt: TGTGCCAGCAGCTTAGCGCCGGGACAGGGCCTCTATGGCTACACCTTC; cdr3_aa: CASSLAPGQGLYGYTF
v_call: TRBV4-2; d_call: TRBD1; clone_size: -; j_call: TRBJ1-4; cdr3_nt: TGTGCCAGCAGCCAAGGGGACAGGGTGAATAATGAAAAACTGTTTTTT; cdr3_aa: CASSQGDRVNNEKLFF
v_call: TRBV7-9; d_call: -; clone_size: once; j_call: TRBJ2-3; cdr3_nt: TGTGCCAGCAGCTTAGTTGGCGGGAGCACAGATACGCAGTATTTT; cdr3_aa: CASSLVGGSTDTQYF
v_call: TRBV5-1; d_call: TRBD2; clone_size: -; j_call: TRBJ2-1; cdr3_nt: TGCGCCTCCGCCACTGGGGCTAGCGGGTCGCATGAGCAGTTCTTC; cdr3_aa: CASATGASGSHEQFF
v_call: TRBV28; d_call: -; clone_size: -; j_call: TRBJ1-6; cdr3_nt: TGTGCCAGCAGTTTAACCAGGGTAGGGAATTCACCCCTCCACTTT; cdr3_aa: CASSLTRVGNSPLHF
v_call: TRBV19; d_call: -; clone_size: -; j_call: TRBJ2-7; cdr3_nt: TGTGCCAGTTACCACCGTGGGCGCTCCTACGAGCAGTACTTC; cdr3_aa: CASYHRGRSYEQYF